This TCR beta chain is from a study of blood T cells in healthy people across ages. Details on this clonotype: Antigen unknown.

It was with a sample-barcoded 5' primer and a J-beta primer mix that a second PCR of roughly 7 to 11 cycles was run. A tag from a template-switch adaptor with 12 random nucleotides marked each cDNA molecule. At least 2.5 million CDR3-containing paired-end reads were obtained per sample. TCRdb itself ran the 5' RACE reads through MiXCR, one entry per CDR3 protein. The sample carries 700,000 to 950,000 distinct CDR3 sequences, roughly 64% recorded once. Notes on the study in general: As age increased, TCR beta diversity per million T cells fell in a roughly linear fashion.

Around 10 milliliters of peripheral blood were drawn from each donor. This CDR3 region has 15 residues. The germline gives CDR1 KGHDR, CDR2 SFDVKD. Trimming removed 4 bases at V and 3 bases at J, with 11 bases between. The receptor was isolated from a man aged 25 to 40 in good health. Material: blood. The chain carries TRBV24-1 and TRBJ2-2; D remains ambiguous. CDR3 nucleotides: TGTGCCACCAGTGACGTCCAGACGGACACCGGGGAGCTGTTTTTT. Amino acid sequence: CATSDVQTDTGELFF.